The TCR beta chain described here comes from a study of cytomegalovirus exposure and HLA in healthy donors. The PCR used 60 Vbeta and 13 Jbeta primers. Libraries were prepared by immunoSEQ multiplex PCR; TCRdb keeps only in-frame clonotypes and omits some of them. The sample carries over 150,000 clones, roughly 79% recorded once. The CDR3 runs to 14 residues. Germline assignment: CDR1 MNHEY and CDR2 SVGAGI. With 6 bases removed from V and 5 bases from J, the gap between germline ends came to 16 bases. Points on this clone: Its antigen remains unknown.

Whole-study findings and limits: Prior analysis indicated that the majority of TCR beta V segments exhibited productivity approximately 90% or approximately 30% of the time. In a later analysis, HLA-associated beta chains showed higher expansion and lower generation probabilities than comparable chains.

The specimen was PBMCs. The clonotype was recovered from a woman aged 45-60 years in good health and CMV-seronegative. V and J are TRBV6-5 and TRBJ1-2, with D tentatively TRBD1 (5 bases). The CDR3 DNA reads TGTGCCAGCAGCTTCGACAGACGACCGTATGGCTACACCTTC. The encoded protein is CASSFDRRPYGYTF.